The count of the clone carrying this TCR beta chain is one. The junction had 9 bases not matched to a gene; V was cut back by 0 bases and J by 6 bases. The CDR3 consists of 16 residues. In germline, CDR1 is SGHDT, CDR2 YYEEEE. With random hexamers, roughly 0.45 to 1 ug RNA was reverse transcribed. One entry per CDR3 protein results from TCRdb running MiXCR on the immunoSEQ multiplex PCR reads. This sample yields some 110,000 distinct CDR3 sequences, of which approximately 95% are seen a single time; approximately 0.29% belongs to the top ten. The sample originates from a study of CD8 T cells in Susac syndrome. TCR beta sequencing was performed on blood CD8+ and CD4+ T cells.

This receptor was identified in a human donor with multiple sclerosis. Source material: CD8+ T cells from PBMCs. The chain employs TRBV5-6 and TRBJ2-1; 7 nucleotides match TRBD2. CDR3 in DNA: TGTGCCAGCAGCTTGGTGCGGGGGAGTCGGGGCAATGAGCAGTTCTTC. Translated: CASSLVRGSRGNEQFF.